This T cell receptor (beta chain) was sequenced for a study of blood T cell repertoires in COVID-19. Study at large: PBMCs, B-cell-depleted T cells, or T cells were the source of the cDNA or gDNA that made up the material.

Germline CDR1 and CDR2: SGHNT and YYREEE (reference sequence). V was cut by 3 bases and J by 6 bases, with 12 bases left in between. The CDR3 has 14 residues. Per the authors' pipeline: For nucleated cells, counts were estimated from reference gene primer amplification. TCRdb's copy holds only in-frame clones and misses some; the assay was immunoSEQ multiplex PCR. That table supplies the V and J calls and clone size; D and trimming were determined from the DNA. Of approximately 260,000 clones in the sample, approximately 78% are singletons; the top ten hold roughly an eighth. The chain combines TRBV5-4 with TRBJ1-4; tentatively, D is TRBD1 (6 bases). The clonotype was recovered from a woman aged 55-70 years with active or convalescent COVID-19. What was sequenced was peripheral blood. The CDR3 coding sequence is TGTGCCAGCAGCTCCCAAGGGGGGGATGAAAAACTGTTTTTT. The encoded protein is CASSSQGGDEKLFF.